This T cell receptor beta chain appears in the sequencing data of a study of blood T cell repertoires in COVID-19. This table comes from immunoSEQ multiplex PCR, and its TCRdb copy is limited to in-frame clones, with some not included. This sample carries roughly 64,000 clones, approximately 90% of them seen once, and the ten largest clones take approximately 10%. This clone was recorded only once. Per germline, CDR1 KGHDR and CDR2 SFDVKD. The CDR3 loop spans 15 amino acids. With V trimmed by 5 bases and J by 1 base, 3 bases remained unmatched. The genes are TRBV24-1 and TRBJ2-1; TRBD2 matches 8 bases. The clonotype was recovered from an elderly woman with active COVID-19. What was sequenced was peripheral blood. CDR3 loop: CATSVTGGSYNEQFF. The CDR3 region has the DNA TGTGCCACCAGTGTGACGGGGGGGTCCTACAATGAGCAGTTCTTC.